The clone carrying this T cell receptor beta chain was recorded many times. The antigen remains undetermined. This entry is derived from a study of Graves' ophthalmopathy and Graves' hyperthyroidism. Findings and limits, study-wide: Blood shared most expanded thyroid clonotypes above 0.001 frequency.

Certain patients, namely those with other autoimmune diseases, uncontrolled infections, pregnancy or lactation, were excluded. Trimming left V 0 bases short and J 12 bases short, with 9 bases between. The germline CDR1 and CDR2 sequences are SGHDN and FVKESK. The CDR3 sequence is 13 residues long. Using RNA transcripts, the TCR beta CDR3 regions were amplified. Second-round multiplex PCR followed a first-round RT-PCR using HTBI primers. Each CDR3 protein gets one entry after TCRdb re-called the multiplex PCR reads with MiXCR. This table has some 1.1 million distinct CDR3 sequences, 35% to 45% appearing once.

This sequence originates from an adult man with Graves' hyperthyroidism. This rearrangement joins TRBV14 to TRBJ1-6; D unclear. Sequenced: peripheral blood or thyroid tissue (not recorded which). CDR3: CASSQDPGRPLHF. CDR3 bases: TGTGCCAGCAGCCAAGATCCGGGGAGACCCCTCCACTTT.